This record covers a single T cell receptor (beta chain). The antigen it binds to is not known. The record has no base qualities; no much larger clone is one base away. This sample was included in a study of shared T cell receptors in the human thymus (dated by TCRdb to about 2021). Concerning the study at large: The study investigated the way shared, self-reactive T-cell receptor alpha chains are produced in the human thymus.

To prepare the library, the immunoSEQ multiplex PCR assay was applied. TCRdb took this table from immuneACCESS and kept in-frame rearrangements with V and J called. Such tables lack part of the clones; where checked against another copy, unresolved V genes explain under half of the gap, and the rest is unexplained. The table for this sample lists 600,000 to 900,000 clones; 70% to 90% of them were counted only once. The biggest ten clones account for 0.0095% to 0.011% of the sample. Measured from the cysteine to the phenylalanine, the CDR3 is 14 residues long. The sequence is cut down to CDR3 DNA, 42 bases in frame from base 1. CDR1 GTSNPN and CDR2 SVGIG are derived from the germline V gene (reference sequence). Cut back by 7 bases and 2 bases, the V and J ends lie 14 bases apart. The same data also contributed to another study, on human thymus T cells. The second publication reports: In Finland, the donors were immunologically healthy infants who were having open corrective cardiac surgery for congenital heart defects. Thymus tissue was obtained as surgical resects removed during corrective cardiac surgery. Biased V and J gene segment usage appeared to be present in both thymic and peripheral blood repertoires. The related research found that thymic TCR repertoires overlapped highly between unrelated individuals. The study used fewer than ten infant thymus samples plus four related peripheral blood samples to characterize TCR alpha and beta repertoires. Donor ages ranged from roughly 7 to 250 days, and the cohort comprised six male and two female infants. After being mechanically released from the tissue, thymocytes were kept at -70 degrees C in pellets of about 9.5-30 million cells. A QIAsymphony instrument was used to extract genomic DNA from the frozen cell pellets. The immunoSEQ multiplex PCR assay was used to amplify the TCRB and TCRAD loci from a standardized quantity of quality-controlled genomic DNA. The amplicons covered the V(D)J region and were long enough to include the CDR3 and to identify the V and J genes. The amplicons were sequenced on an Illumina platform via the commercial immunoSEQ service. Primer bias and sequencing errors were corrected as previously described, and TCRAD and TCRB were defined on the basis of the IMGT database. immunoSEQ Analyzer 3.0 and VDJTools were used for repertoire analysis, which covered basic statistics, V/J segment usage, diversity estimates, rarefaction and pairwise overlap. Chao1, ChaoE, Efron-Thisted, Shannon and inverse Simpson indices were used to estimate diversity, which was also estimated on datasets down-sampled to the smallest sample. Repertoire overlap was assessed by strict matching of CDR3 nucleotide sequence, V gene and J gene, and clustering was done by Jaccard-based multidimensional scaling. On average, thymus samples gave 650,000 to 1,000,000 unique TCRB clonotypes, whereas blood samples gave about 92,000.

The material sequenced was thymocytes. The chain links TRBV30 with TRBJ2-2; TRBD2 is a possible D gene, resting on 5 matching bases. This TCR derives from a girl less than two years old with a congenital heart defect. Donor details come from another sample of the same person, matched by shared clones. The nucleotides read TGTGCCTTCCGACTAACCTCAAACACCGGGGAGCTGTTTTTT. Its protein is CAFRLTSNTGELFF.